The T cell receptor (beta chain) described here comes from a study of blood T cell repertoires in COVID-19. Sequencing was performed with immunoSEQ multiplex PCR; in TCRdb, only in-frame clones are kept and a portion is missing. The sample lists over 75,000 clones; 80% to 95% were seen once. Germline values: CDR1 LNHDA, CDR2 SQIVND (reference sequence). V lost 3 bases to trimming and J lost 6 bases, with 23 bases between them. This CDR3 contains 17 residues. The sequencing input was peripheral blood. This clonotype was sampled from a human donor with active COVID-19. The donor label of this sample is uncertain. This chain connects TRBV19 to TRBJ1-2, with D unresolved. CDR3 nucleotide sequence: TGTGCCAGTAGTATTATTTCTCTGGCGCAGGCGAAGGATGGCTACACCTTC. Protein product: CASSIISLAQAKDGYTF. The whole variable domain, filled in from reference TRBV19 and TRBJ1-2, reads DGGITQSPKYLFRKEGQNVTLSCEQNLNHDAMYWYRQDPGQGLRLIYYSQIVNDFQKGDIAEGYSVSREKKESFPLTVTSAQKNPTAFYLCASSIISLAQAKDGYTFGSGTRLTVV.